This passage covers 28 T cell receptor beta chains from one sample sequenced in a study of cytomegalovirus exposure and HLA in healthy donors. The assay was immunoSEQ multiplex PCR, and TCRdb's table has in-frame clones only and misses some. The repertoire holds roughly 50,000 clones, 90% seen once, with approximately 3% in the top ten. The source material was PBMCs. These receptors all come from a man between 18 and 35 years old in good health and CMV-seronegative.

This clone came up once. The V gene is TRBV6-1, the J gene TRBJ2-5; TRBD2 matches 14 bases. V shed 0 bases, J shed 5 bases, and the junction held 5 bases outside the gene matches. The CDR3 is made up of 17 amino acids. The germline V gene has CDR1 MNHNS and CDR2 SASEGT. CDR3 residues: CASSEATSGRAGETQYF. CDR3 bases: TGTGCCAGCAGTGAAGCGACTAGCGGGAGGGCCGGGGAGACCCAGTACTTC.

The V call is TRBV6-6, the J call TRBJ2-1; 9 bases line up with TRBD1. The CDR3 is 13 residues long. Per germline, CDR1 MNHNY and CDR2 SVGAGI (reference sequence). Trimming removed 2 bases from V and 7 bases from J; junction bases left unmatched: 0. The CDR3 coding sequence is TGTGCCAGCAGTTACGGACAGGGGAATGAGCAGTTCTTC. Protein sequence: CASSYGQGNEQFF.

The V gene is TRBV6-5, the J gene TRBJ1-4; unclear D gene. The germline gives CDR1 MNHEY, CDR2 SVGAGI. V lost 5 bases and J lost 4, with 14 bases in between. This CDR3 spans 15 amino acids. CDR3 amino acids: CASSQGGGINEKLFF. The CDR3 bases are TGTGCCAGCAGTCAAGGTGGAGGGATTAATGAAAAACTGTTTTTT.

This chain joins TRBV7-9 and TRBJ2-5, with TRBD1 identical over 7 bases. Germline-derived CDR1 and CDR2 are SEHNR and FQNEAQ (reference sequence). This CDR3 is built from 14 residues. V lost 1 base to trimming and J lost 5 bases; unmatched junction nucleotides: 4. CDR3 in amino acids: CASSLVVDRETQYF. The CDR3 DNA follows: TGTGCCAGCAGCTTAGTAGTGGACAGGGAGACCCAGTACTTC.

This chain joins TRBV6-5 and TRBJ2-1; 10 nucleotides align to TRBD2. Trimming removed 6 bases from V and 4 bases from J; junction bases left unmatched: 3. CDR3 length: 14 residues. The V gene's germline CDR1 is MNHEY and CDR2 SVGAGI. CDR3 region: CASRGLAMYNEQFF. CDR3 nucleotides: TGTGCCAGCAGGGGACTAGCGATGTACAATGAGCAGTTCTTC.

This clone has only a few counts. The V call is TRBV21-1, the J call TRBJ2-2; the listed D gene, TRBD2, was not tested against the DNA. TRBV21-1 represents a pseudogene. The CDR3 is made up of 16 amino acids. In DNA, the CDR3 is TGTGCCAGCAGCGCGAGCTCCGGGAATTGGACCGGGGAGCTGTTTTTT. It yields the protein CASSASSGNWTGELFF.

This chain connects TRBV28 to TRBJ1-2; D remains unclear. Germline CDR1 reads MDHEN; CDR2 reads SYDVKM. CDR3 length: 11 amino acids. Trimming took 10 bases from V and 4 from J, leaving 10 bases between them. CDR3 DNA sequence: TGTGCCACCACGGGGAGCTATGGCTACACCTTC. It encodes CATTGSYGYTF.

The chain joins TRBV2 to TRBJ2-7; possible D gene TRBD1, 6 bases. The V end was cut by 8 bases, the J end by 3 bases, with 11 bases between. Looked up from germline, CDR1 is SNHLY and CDR2 is FYNNEI. This CDR3 has 12 amino acids. The CDR3 protein is CASDDRFYEQYF. The CDR3 DNA reads as TGTGCCAGCGATGACAGGTTCTACGAGCAGTACTTC.

The chain recombines TRBV9 with TRBJ2-5, with 8 bases lining up with TRBD1. The CDR3 is 15 residues long. V lost 4 bases and J lost 4; bases outside the gene matches: 9. Germline CDR1 and CDR2: SGDLS and YYNGEE. The DNA for the CDR3 is TGTGCCAGCAGCACGTGGACAGGGTGGGGAGAGACCCAGTACTTC. This sequence encodes CASSTWTGWGETQYF.

This clone appeared once. V is TRBV18 and J is TRBJ1-2, with 7 bases aligning to TRBD1. This CDR3 is built from 12 residues. Looked up from germline, CDR1 is KGHSH and CDR2 is LQKENI. Trimming at V came to 4 bases and at J to 6 bases, leaving 2 bases not matched to a gene. The CDR3 DNA is TGTGCCAGCTCACGCGGACAGGATGGCTACACCTTC. Translation: CASSRGQDGYTF.

The chain links TRBV5-1 to TRBJ2-1; possible D gene TRBD2, 7 bases. There are 18 residues in the CDR3. The germline CDR1 and CDR2 sequences are SGHRS and YFSETQ. Trimming pared 1 base from V and 9 bases from J, leaving 26 bases between. The CDR3 sequence is CASSLYGGQWSGGGEQFF. The CDR3 bases are TGCGCCAGCAGCTTGTACGGGGGGCAGTGGTCGGGAGGTGGTGAGCAGTTCTTC.

The chain links TRBV6-5 to TRBJ2-7; TRBD1 aligns across 9 bases. Germline-derived CDR1 and CDR2 are MNHEY and SVGAGI. The ends lost 7 bases at V and 4 bases at J; junction bases unmatched: 8. This CDR3 is 14 amino acids long. Here the CDR3 reads CASTGTGKRYEQYF. CDR3 bases: TGTGCCAGCACCGGGACAGGGAAACGGTACGAGCAGTACTTC.

The CDR3 DNA is TGTGCCAGCAGCCGCCCCCTAACCGGCAGGGGACAAAGAGCTTTCTTT. It codes for CASSRPLTGRGQRAFF. The V call is TRBV14, the J call TRBJ1-1, with TRBD1 as a possible D gene (6 bases). CDR1 and CDR2 from the germline V gene are SGHDN and FVKESK. Trimming removed 4 bases at V and 10 bases at J, with 25 bases between. The CDR3 spans 16 residues.

The CDR3 region is CASSTPGGHTEAFF. The CDR3 DNA follows: TGTGCCAGTAGTACCCCAGGGGGCCACACTGAAGCTTTCTTT. The chain couples TRBV19 to TRBJ1-1; 8 positions agree with TRBD1. The CDR3 is made up of 14 amino acids. The germline V gene encodes CDR1 LNHDA and CDR2 SQIVND (reference sequence). V was pared by 4 bases and J by 3 bases, with 4 bases of the junction left unmatched.

The gene calls are TRBV7-2 and TRBJ2-7, with TRBD1 as a possible D gene (6 bases). Trimming cost V 5 bases and J 1 base, with 9 bases left between them. The length of the CDR3 is 13 residues. The germline V gene has CDR1 SGHTA and CDR2 FQGNSA. CDR3 residues: CASSRQESYEQYF. The CDR3, as DNA: TGTGCCAGCAGCCGACAGGAGTCCTACGAGCAGTACTTC. Complete variable domain (other parts from reference TRBV7-2 and TRBJ2-7): GAGVSQSPSNKVTEKGKDVELRCDPISGHTALYWYRQSLGQGLEFLIYFQGNSAPDKSGLPSDRFSAERTGGSVSTLTIQRTQQEDSAVYLCASSRQESYEQYFGPGTRLTVT.

The CDR3 DNA reads TGTGCCACCAGCAGAGTGGTAGTCCGGGATGAGCAGTTCTTC. It yields the protein CATSRVVVRDEQFF. The gene calls are TRBV15 and TRBJ2-1; D is ambiguous. Germline V gene data show CDR1 as LNHNV and CDR2 as YYDKDF (reference sequence). The CDR3 runs 14 residues. Trimming removed 1 base from V and 8 bases from J, with 12 bases in between.

This chain joins TRBV30 and TRBJ2-7; TRBD2 is a possible D gene (5 bases). The CDR3 has 13 amino acids. The V gene's germline CDR1 is GTSNPN and CDR2 SVGIG (reference sequence). V lost 5 bases to trimming and J lost 2 bases, with 13 bases between them. CDR3 coding DNA: TGTGCCTGGTGTACGGGAAATACCTACGAGCAGTACTTC. This encodes CAWCTGNTYEQYF.

The genes are TRBV7-9 and TRBJ2-7; possible D gene TRBD2, 6 bases. Germline CDR1 reads SEHNR; CDR2 reads FQNEAQ (reference sequence). Trimming cost V 4 bases and J 0 bases, with 16 bases left between them. This CDR3 is 16 amino acids long. CDR3 residues: CASSSAAGTYSYEQYF. The CDR3 DNA is TGTGCCAGCAGCTCAGCCGCCGGGACTTACTCCTACGAGCAGTACTTC.

This clone has just a few counts. The chain carries TRBV11-2 and TRBJ2-7; the D gene is possibly TRBD2 (7 bases). The germline V gene encodes CDR1 SGHAT and CDR2 FQNNGV. This CDR3 is 17 amino acids long. V was trimmed by 7 bases and J by 4 bases, leaving 26 bases between them. The CDR3 coding sequence is TGTGCCAGCATCCCATCCAGGAGGGGGGGCGGATTTTACGAGCAGTACTTC. Amino acids: CASIPSRRGGGFYEQYF.

The chain has TRBV5-1 and TRBJ1-1; D may be TRBD1 (6 bases). In germline, CDR1 is SGHRS, CDR2 YFSETQ. V lost 1 base and J lost 5, with 9 bases in between. This CDR3 is built from 13 residues. The CDR3 nucleotides read TGCGCCAGCAGCTTGACAGGGAGTACTGAAGCTTTCTTT. Protein sequence: CASSLTGSTEAFF.

In regard to this clone: Other DNA sequences in the sample encode the same CDR3. The genes are TRBV15 and TRBJ1-5, with D uncertain. Germline CDR1 LNHNV, CDR2 YYDKDF (reference sequence). The CDR3 is 12 residues long. Trimming removed 0 bases at V and 7 bases at J, with 4 bases between. CDR3 sequence: CATSRDQQPQHF. The CDR3 coding sequence is TGTGCCACCAGCAGAGACCAACAGCCCCAGCATTTT.

The rearrangement links TRBV5-1 to TRBJ1-2, with 7 nucleotides matching TRBD1. With V trimmed by 4 bases and J by 4 bases, 7 bases remained unmatched. In germline, CDR1 is SGHRS, CDR2 YFSETQ. This CDR3 region has 14 residues. Here the CDR3 reads CASSGLGDSYGYTF. CDR3 bases: TGCGCCAGCAGCGGCCTTGGGGACAGCTATGGCTACACCTTC.

This clone showed up just once. The chain links TRBV28 to TRBJ2-5; no clear D gene. This CDR3 comprises 15 residues. Trimming left V 3 bases short and J 6 bases short, with 17 bases between. From germline, CDR1 is MDHEN and CDR2 SYDVKM. CDR3: CASSFLATPVKTQYF. CDR3 nucleotides: TGTGCCAGCAGTTTCCTGGCCACCCCAGTGAAGACCCAGTACTTC. Full variable domain (rest looked up from reference TRBV28 and TRBJ2-5): DVKVTQSSRYLVKRTGEKVFLECVQDMDHENMFWYRQDPGLGLRLIYFSYDVKMKEKGDIPEGYSVSREKKERFSLILESASTNQTSMYLCASSFLATPVKTQYFGPGTRLLVL.

In its sample, this clone was seen a few times. The chain links TRBV5-1 to TRBJ2-2; no clear D gene. V was trimmed by 2 bases and J by 5 bases, leaving 7 bases between them. Germline V gene lookup returns CDR1 SGHRS and CDR2 YFSETQ. This CDR3 contains 13 residues. The CDR3 loop is CASSFSQTGELFF. The CDR3 region has the DNA TGCGCCAGCAGCTTCTCTCAGACCGGGGAGCTGTTTTTT.

V is TRBV4-1 and J is TRBJ1-2, with TRBD1 as a possible D gene (5 bases). Trimming left V 4 bases short and J 0 bases short, with 12 bases between. The CDR3 runs to 15 residues. Germline V gene lookup returns CDR1 MGHRA and CDR2 YSYEKL. CDR3 in amino acids: CASSPPRQTNYGYTF. CDR3 nucleotides: TGCGCCAGCAGCCCCCCCAGACAGACTAACTATGGCTACACCTTC.

This clone was seen once. The chain carries TRBV6-6 and TRBJ2-7, with D maybe TRBD2 (5 bases). The germline V gene has CDR1 MNHNY and CDR2 SVGAGI (reference sequence). Trimming shortened V by 5 bases and J by 5 bases, and 13 bases separated the two germline ends. CDR3 length: 13 amino acids. Here the CDR3 reads CASSLAGGHEQYF. The CDR3 bases are TGTGCCAGCAGTCTAGCCGGAGGCCACGAGCAGTACTTC.

This clone was observed a single time. The genes are TRBV6-5 and TRBJ1-1; tentative D call: TRBD1 (5 bases). The CDR3 spans 13 residues. V lost 5 bases, J lost 10 bases, and 17 bases lay in between. The germline CDR1 and CDR2 sequences are MNHEY and SVGAGI. The chain's CDR3 is CASSASTRQRAFF. The CDR3 nucleotides read TGTGCCAGCAGTGCTTCTACCAGACAGCGAGCTTTCTTT.

The chain recombines TRBV10-3 with TRBJ1-5, with 10 bases aligning to TRBD1. CDR3 length: 15 amino acids. Looked up from germline, CDR1 is ENHRY and CDR2 is SYGVKD. The V and J ends lost 0 bases and 7 bases, in that order; junction bases with no gene match: 3. The CDR3: CAISESGQGLQPQHF. The CDR3 DNA sequence: TGTGCCATCAGTGAGTCGGGACAGGGGCTCCAGCCCCAGCATTTT.